The sequence of this T cell receptor (beta chain) was determined in a study of blood T cell repertoires in COVID-19. Looked up from germline, CDR1 is WNHNN and CDR2 is SYGVQD (reference sequence). The CDR3 is 15 residues long. V lost 6 bases to trimming and J lost 0 bases; unmatched junction nucleotides: 5. Cohort 3 recovered donors had two negative PCRs, clearance, or symptom resolution. Sequenced by immunoSEQ multiplex PCR; TCRdb stores in-frame clones only, minus some. The table records about 180,000 clones, 88% of them present only once. The origin of this receptor is a woman aged 18 to 35 who had recovered from COVID-19. Sequences were obtained from PBMCs or T cells enriched from blood (not recorded which). The V and J genes are TRBV10-1 and TRBJ2-3; 8 bases align to TRBD2. CDR3 bases: TGCGCCAGCAGCGGGAGGGAATTTAGCACAGATACGCAGTATTTT. Translation gives CASSGREFSTDTQYF.